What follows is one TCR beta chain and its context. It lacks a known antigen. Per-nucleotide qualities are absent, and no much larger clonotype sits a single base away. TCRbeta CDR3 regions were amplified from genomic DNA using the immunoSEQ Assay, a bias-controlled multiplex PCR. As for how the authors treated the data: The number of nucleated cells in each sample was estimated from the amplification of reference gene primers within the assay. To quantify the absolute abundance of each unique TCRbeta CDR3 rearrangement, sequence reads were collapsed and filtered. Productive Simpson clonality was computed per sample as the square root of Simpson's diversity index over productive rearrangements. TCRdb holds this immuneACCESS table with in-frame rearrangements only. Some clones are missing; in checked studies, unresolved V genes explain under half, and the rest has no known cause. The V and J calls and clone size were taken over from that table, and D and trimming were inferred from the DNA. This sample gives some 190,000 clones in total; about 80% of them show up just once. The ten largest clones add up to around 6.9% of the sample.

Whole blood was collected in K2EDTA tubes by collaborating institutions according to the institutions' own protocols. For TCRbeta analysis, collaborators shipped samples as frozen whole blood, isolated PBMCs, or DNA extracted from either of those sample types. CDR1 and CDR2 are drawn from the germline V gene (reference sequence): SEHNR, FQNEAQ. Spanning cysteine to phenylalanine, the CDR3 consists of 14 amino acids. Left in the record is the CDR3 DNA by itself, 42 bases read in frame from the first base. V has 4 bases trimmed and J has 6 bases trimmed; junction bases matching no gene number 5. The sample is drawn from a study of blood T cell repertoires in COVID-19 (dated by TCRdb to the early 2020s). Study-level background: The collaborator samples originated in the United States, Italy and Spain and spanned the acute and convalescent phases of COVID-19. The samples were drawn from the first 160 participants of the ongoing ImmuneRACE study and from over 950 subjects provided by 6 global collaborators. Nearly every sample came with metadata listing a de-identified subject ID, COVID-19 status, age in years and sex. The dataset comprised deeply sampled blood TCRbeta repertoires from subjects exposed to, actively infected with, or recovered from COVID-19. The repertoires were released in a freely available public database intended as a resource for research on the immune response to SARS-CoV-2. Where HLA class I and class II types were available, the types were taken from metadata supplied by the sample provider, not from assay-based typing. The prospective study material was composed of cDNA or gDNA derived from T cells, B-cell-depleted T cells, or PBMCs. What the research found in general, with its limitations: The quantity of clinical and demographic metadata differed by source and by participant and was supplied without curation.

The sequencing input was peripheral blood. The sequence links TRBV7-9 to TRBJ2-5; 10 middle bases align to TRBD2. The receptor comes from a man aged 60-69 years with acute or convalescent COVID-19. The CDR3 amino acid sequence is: CASSSTAGGQTQYF. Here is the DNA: TGTGCCAGCAGCTCCACAGCGGGAGGGCAGACCCAGTACTTC.